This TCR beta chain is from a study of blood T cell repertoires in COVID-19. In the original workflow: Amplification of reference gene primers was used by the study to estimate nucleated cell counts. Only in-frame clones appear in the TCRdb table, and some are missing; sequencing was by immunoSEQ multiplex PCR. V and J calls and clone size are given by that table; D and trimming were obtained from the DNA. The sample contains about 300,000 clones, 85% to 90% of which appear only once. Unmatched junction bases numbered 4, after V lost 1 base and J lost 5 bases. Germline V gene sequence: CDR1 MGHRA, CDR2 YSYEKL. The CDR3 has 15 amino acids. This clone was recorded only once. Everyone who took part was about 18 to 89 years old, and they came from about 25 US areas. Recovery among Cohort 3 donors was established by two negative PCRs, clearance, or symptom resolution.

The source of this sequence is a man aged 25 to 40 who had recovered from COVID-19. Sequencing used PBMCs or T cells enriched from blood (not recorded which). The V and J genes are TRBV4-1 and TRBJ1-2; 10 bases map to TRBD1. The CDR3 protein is CASSQGDRGLYGYTF. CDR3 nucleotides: TGCGCCAGCAGCCAAGGCGACAGGGGGCTTTATGGCTACACCTTC.